This passage covers 28 T cell receptor beta chains from one sample sequenced in a study of blood T cell repertoires in COVID-19. Repertoires were generated with immunoSEQ multiplex PCR, while TCRdb's copy carries only in-frame clones and drops some. The sample includes nearly 95,000 clones, roughly 80% seen only once; the top ten take roughly 15%. Sequencing was performed on peripheral blood. The source of these receptors is a human donor in a cohort sampled during active COVID-19.

This clone was seen a few times. V is TRBV28 and J is TRBJ2-7; D might be TRBD2 (6 bases). Germline CDR1 reads MDHEN; CDR2 reads SYDVKM. V was cut by 3 bases and J by 2 bases, with 11 bases left in between. The CDR3 extends over 14 amino acids. CDR3 region: CASSLYGEAYEQYF. CDR3 DNA sequence: TGTGCCAGCAGTTTGTACGGGGAGGCCTACGAGCAGTACTTC.

The chain has TRBV27 and TRBJ2-1; 9 positions agree with TRBD2. This CDR3 spans 14 amino acids. J gave up 7 bases and V 5 bases, and 6 bases lay outside the gene matches. Germline loops: CDR1 MNHEY, CDR2 SMNVEV (reference sequence). CDR3 loop: CASSLSGRGNEQFF. In DNA, the CDR3 is TGTGCCAGCAGTCTTAGCGGGAGAGGGAATGAGCAGTTCTTC.

This clone was counted once. The rearrangement uses TRBV6-5 and TRBJ2-3; possibly TRBD2 for D (5 bases). Germline V gene sequence: CDR1 MNHEY, CDR2 SVGAGI. This CDR3 is 12 amino acids long. Trimming stripped 9 bases from V and 5 bases from J, with 12 bases between. The CDR3 spells CASTTRGDTQYF. In nucleotides, the CDR3 is TGTGCCAGTACAACTCGGGGAGATACGCAGTATTTT.

The CDR3 loop reads CASTGFMYTGELFF. The CDR3 nucleotides read TGTGCCAGTACTGGCTTCATGTACACCGGGGAGCTGTTTTTT. The chain recombines TRBV19 with TRBJ2-2; D is unclear. The germline V and J ends were trimmed by 7 bases and 3 bases, with 12 bases remaining between them. The CDR3 totals 14 residues. Looked up from germline, CDR1 is LNHDA and CDR2 is SQIVND (reference sequence).

The CDR3, as DNA: TGTGCCAGCAGCTTTATCCGCTACGATTCCCAAGAGACCCAGTACTTC. Translating it yields CASSFIRYDSQETQYF. This chain connects TRBV7-9 to TRBJ2-5; no clear D. Germline-derived CDR1 and CDR2 are SEHNR and FQNEAQ (reference sequence). This CDR3 is 16 amino acids long. V was trimmed by 3 bases and J by 1 base, leaving 15 bases between them.

This clone was counted a single time. The CDR3 spells CASSSQGLGGYTF. The CDR3 DNA reads as TGTGCCAGCAGTTCCCAGGGGCTGGGTGGCTACACCTTC. V gene TRBV28 combines with J gene TRBJ1-2; possible D gene TRBD1, 6 bases. The V end lost 4 bases, the J end lost 7 bases, and 13 bases lay between the germline ends. The V gene's germline CDR1 is MDHEN and CDR2 SYDVKM. This CDR3 has 13 residues.

This clone was recorded once. This sequence joins TRBV28 and TRBJ2-3; the D gene is possibly TRBD1 (6 bases). V was shortened by 6 bases and J by 2 bases, with 9 bases between the two germline ends. The CDR3 has 13 amino acids. CDR1 and CDR2 from the germline V gene are MDHEN and SYDVKM. CDR3: CASRDSSTDTQYF. The CDR3 nucleotides read TGTGCCAGCAGGGACAGTTCCACAGATACGCAGTATTTT.

The rearrangement links TRBV29-1 to TRBJ2-6; D gene ambiguous. V was cut by 5 bases and J by 2 bases, with 4 bases left in between. This CDR3 is 12 amino acids long. The germline V gene encodes CDR1 SQVTM and CDR2 ANQGSEA. CDR3 sequence reads: CSVSAGANVLTF. CDR3 sequence (DNA): TGCAGCGTTTCAGCTGGGGCCAACGTCCTGACTTTC.

The chain has TRBV4-1 and TRBJ2-2; TRBD1 matches 7 bases. V lost 1 base, J lost 3 bases, and 8 bases stayed unmatched. This CDR3 spans 17 amino acids. Germline-derived CDR1 and CDR2 are MGHRA and YSYEKL. Written as DNA, the CDR3 is TGCGCCAGCAGCCAAGCCCCACCTGGGACAGACACCGGGGAGCTGTTTTTT. As protein: CASSQAPPGTDTGELFF.

The chain is built from TRBV18 and TRBJ2-1, with 12 positions matching TRBD2. Germline V gives CDR1 KGHSH, CDR2 LQKENI. The V segment lost 3 bases and the J segment 4 bases; nucleotides outside the gene matches: 1. The CDR3 is 15 residues long. CDR3 DNA sequence: TGTGCCAGCTCACCTCTAGCGGGAGGGTACAATGAGCAGTTCTTC. It encodes CASSPLAGGYNEQFF. Based on the CDR3 plus reference TRBV18 and TRBJ2-1, the full variable domain is NAGVMQNPRHLVRRRGQEARLRCSPMKGHSHVYWYRQLPEEGLKFMVYLQKENIIDESGMPKERFSAEFPKEGPSILRIQQVVRGDSAAYFCASSPLAGGYNEQFFGPGTRLTVL.

The chain couples TRBV6-6 to TRBJ2-1; D is uncertain. The CDR3 is made up of 12 amino acids. The germline V gene encodes CDR1 MNHNY and CDR2 SVGAGI (reference sequence). The V and J ends lost 7 bases and 7 bases respectively, with 11 bases between them. CDR3 in DNA: TGTGCCAGCACCCAGTTCGGGAATGAGCAGTTCTTC. It yields the protein CASTQFGNEQFF.

This chain uses TRBV5-1 with TRBJ1-3; D is unresolved. This CDR3 has 14 residues. Germline V CDR1 and CDR2: SGHRS, YFSETQ. The ends were cut back, 1 base at V and 0 bases at J, with 5 bases in the middle. The CDR3 region is CASSLRGSGNTIYF. In DNA form, the CDR3 reads TGCGCCAGCAGCTTGCGGGGCTCTGGAAACACCATATATTTT.

In this sample, this clone turned up once. The chain couples TRBV7-6 to TRBJ1-4; D gene unclear. The CDR3 sequence is 17 residues long. Germline lookup yields CDR1 SGHVS and CDR2 FNYEAQ. V lost 0 bases to trimming and J lost 1 base, with 12 bases between them. In nucleotides, the CDR3 is TGTGCCAGCAGCTTAGCGGTCAGGCGGGGAACTAATGAAAAACTGTTTTTT. Encoded protein: CASSLAVRRGTNEKLFF.

The J gene is TRBJ1-4, the V gene TRBV21-1; no check of the table's D call, TRBD1, against the DNA was made. TRBV21-1 is annotated as a pseudogene. This CDR3 has 16 residues. CDR3 residues: CASSKAQGVGNEKLFF. In DNA, the CDR3 is TGTGCCAGCAGCAAAGCTCAGGGCGTGGGTAATGAAAAACTGTTTTTT.

The gene calls are TRBV28 and TRBJ2-7, with 12 bases lining up with TRBD1. Germline V gene sequence: CDR1 MDHEN, CDR2 SYDVKM. This CDR3 contains 16 residues. The V segment lost 4 bases and the J segment 5 bases; nucleotides outside the gene matches: 9. Here the CDR3 DNA reads TGTGCCAGCAGTTCCCCGCCGGGACAGGGGGCCAACGAGCAGTACTTC. Translated, it gives CASSSPPGQGANEQYF.

The J gene is TRBJ1-3, the V gene TRBV11-3; D might be TRBD1 (5 bases). Germline V gene data show CDR1 as SGHNT and CDR2 as YENEEA. CDR3 size: 13 residues. Trimming removed 5 bases from V and 4 bases from J, with 9 bases in between. CDR3 DNA sequence: TGTGCCAGCAGCCCCAGGGAAGGAAACACCATATATTTT. Translated: CASSPREGNTIYF. The entire variable domain, with the rest obtained from reference TRBV11-3 and TRBJ1-3, is as follows: EAGVVQSPRYKIIEKKQPVAFWCNPISGHNTLYWYLQNLGQGPELLIRYENEEAVDDSQLPKDRFSAERLKGVDSTLKIQPAELGDSAVYLCASSPREGNTIYFGEGSWLTVV.

The chain links TRBV28 to TRBJ1-1, with a weak D call TRBD1 (5 bases). Germline CDR1 and CDR2: MDHEN and SYDVKM. This CDR3 comprises 12 residues. V was shortened by 2 bases and J by 7 bases, with 8 bases between the two germline ends. CDR3: CASSLQGVEAFF. The CDR3 nucleotides read TGTGCCAGCAGTTTACAGGGTGTTGAAGCTTTCTTT.

The chain uses TRBV6-5 and TRBJ1-5, with D perhaps matching TRBD1 (6 bases). Deletions cut 8 bases from V and 3 bases from J, with 11 bases between. The CDR3 loop spans 13 amino acids. The germline CDR1 and CDR2 sequences are MNHEY and SVGAGI. The CDR3 loop is CASHDRINQPQHF. The CDR3 nucleotides are TGTGCCAGCCATGACAGGATCAATCAGCCCCAGCATTTT.

The V gene is TRBV4-2, the J gene TRBJ2-7, with 7 nucleotides matching TRBD1. V was clipped by 0 bases and J by 2 bases; unmatched bases: 7. The CDR3 sequence is 16 residues long. CDR1 is LGHNA and CDR2 is YNFKEQ in the germline V gene. The CDR3 DNA follows: TGTGCCAGCAGCCAAGAGTTAGGACAGGCGGCCTACGAGCAGTACTTC. Protein sequence: CASSQELGQAAYEQYF.

This chain joins TRBV24-1 and TRBJ1-2, with a possible D match to TRBD1 (5 bases). Trimming removed 0 bases at V and 8 bases at J, with 12 bases between. The CDR3 is 14 residues long. In germline, CDR1 is KGHDR, CDR2 SFDVKD. The CDR3 nucleotides are TGTGCCACCAGTGATTTGTCCCGGGGGAAGGGCTACACCTTC. It encodes CATSDLSRGKGYTF.

The CDR3 reads CASSPAGGGNSPLHF. CDR3 nucleotides: TGTGCCAGCAGCCCAGCCGGTGGCGGGAATTCACCCCTCCACTTT. This chain links TRBV4-2 with TRBJ1-6; D uncertain. Germline V CDR1 and CDR2: LGHNA, YNFKEQ. The V end lost 4 bases, the J end lost 7 bases, and 14 bases lay between the germline ends. The CDR3 contains 15 residues.

The V call is TRBV6-1, the J call TRBJ2-5, with 8 bases lining up with TRBD2. The germline V gene encodes CDR1 MNHNS and CDR2 SASEGT. The J segment lost 1 base and the V segment lost 1 base, leaving 20 bases of the junction unmatched. The CDR3 is 21 amino acids. CDR3 bases: TGTGCCAGCAGTGAAGTCTGGGGGGGGCTGGTGGGAGCGGGAGTCCAAGAGACCCAGTACTTC. It specifies CASSEVWGGLVGAGVQETQYF.

This clone has a handful of counts. The chain recombines TRBV30 with TRBJ1-1, with a weak D call TRBD1 (5 bases). The V gene lost 4 bases and the J gene lost 6 bases, with 9 bases spanning the gap. CDR1 and CDR2 from the germline V gene are GTSNPN and SVGIG (reference sequence). The CDR3 is 11 residues long. CDR3 coding DNA: TGTGCCTGGAAGCGGGACGCTGAAGCTTTCTTT. It is translated as CAWKRDAEAFF.

This clone showed up just a few times. V is TRBV6-5 and J is TRBJ2-7, with TRBD2 identical over 7 bases. V gave up 7 bases and J gave up 0 bases; unmatched junction bases: 6. CDR1 is MNHEY and CDR2 is SVGAGI in the germline V gene. This CDR3 contains 14 residues. For the CDR3, the DNA is TGTGCCAGCACTCCAGCGGGAAGCTCCTACGAGCAGTACTTC. It specifies CASTPAGSSYEQYF.

The J gene is TRBJ2-7, the V gene TRBV9; 13 nucleotides align to TRBD2. Germline values: CDR1 SGDLS, CDR2 YYNGEE. V was pared by 4 bases and J by 6 bases, with 10 bases of the junction left unmatched. The CDR3 totals 16 residues. CDR3: CASSPRGTSGTREQYF. CDR3 nucleotide sequence: TGTGCCAGCAGCCCCCGCGGGACTAGCGGGACCCGCGAGCAGTACTTC.

This clone was seen only a few times. The chain uses TRBV4-2 and TRBJ2-5; a possible D gene is TRBD2 (6 bases). Trimming took off 1 base at V and 4 bases at J, with 13 bases between the two ends. The germline gives CDR1 LGHNA, CDR2 YNFKEQ. This CDR3 contains 15 residues. The CDR3 loop is CASSQGRGAGETQYF. The CDR3 region has the DNA TGTGCCAGCAGCCAAGGGCGGGGAGCCGGAGAGACCCAGTACTTC.

The genes are TRBV30 and TRBJ1-1; no clear D gene. The germline V gene encodes CDR1 GTSNPN and CDR2 SVGIG (reference sequence). Trimming cost V 0 bases and J 1 base, with 9 bases left between them. The CDR3 loop spans 14 amino acids. The CDR3 here is CAWSVRMRNTEAFF. The DNA of the CDR3 is TGTGCCTGGAGTGTACGCATGAGGAACACTGAAGCTTTCTTT.

This chain links TRBV4-2 with TRBJ1-6; 7 bases align to TRBD1. V was clipped by 1 base and J by 7 bases; unmatched bases: 7. The CDR3 runs 16 residues. Germline CDR1 is LGHNA and CDR2 is YNFKEQ. The CDR3 region has the DNA TGTGCCAGCAGCCAAGCCAGGGACAGAGGAAATTCACCCCTCCACTTT. This sequence encodes CASSQARDRGNSPLHF.